The entry below describes one TCR beta chain. The record originates from a study of shared clonotypes between healthy human individuals. There are 19 residues in the CDR3. V lost 0 bases and J 5 bases, leaving 23 bases between the germline ends. Germline values: CDR1 SGHDN, CDR2 FVKESK. The protocol was immunoSEQ multiplex PCR, while the TCRdb copy is restricted to in-frame clones and leaves out a portion. The sample has about 2 million clones; 85% to 95% are singletons. J is TRBJ1-5 and V is TRBV14, with D perhaps matching TRBD1 (6 bases). The sequenced sample consisted of naive CD4+ T cells sorted from blood. This sample's subset: CD45RA+ positively selected. This TCR was sampled from a man aged 18-30 years in good health. CDR3 in DNA: TGTGCCAGCAGCCAAGATAACGGCTTAGGGGGGCTGAGGGATCAGCCCCAGCATTTT. It translates to CASSQDNGLGGLRDQPQHF.